The clone carrying this TCR beta chain was seen a few times. Its antigen is currently unknown. This sample is part of a study of T cells in Graves' hyperthyroidism and ophthalmopathy. There were TCR beta CDR3 regions amplified from RNA transcripts. HTBI primers were employed in a first-round RT-PCR of the TCR CDR3. MiXCR, run by TCRdb on the multiplex PCR reads, gives a single entry per CDR3 protein. The sample records around 600,000 distinct CDR3 sequences, about 45% being singletons. CDR3 size: 13 residues. Between the trimmed V and J ends, which lost 7 bases and 5 bases, there was a span of 11 bases. From germline, CDR1 is MNHNY and CDR2 SVGAGI (reference sequence). Notes on the study in general: The model forecast ophthalmopathy, anticipating it by a median around 6.5 months before onset.

The sequence came from an adult man with Graves' disease, either hyperthyroidism or ophthalmopathy (not recorded which). Sequenced: peripheral blood or thyroid tissue (not recorded which). V is TRBV6-6 and J is TRBJ2-2, with D unclear. The chain's CDR3 is CASNLGPTGELFF. The CDR3, as DNA: TGTGCCAGCAACCTCGGACCGACCGGGGAGCTGTTTTTT.